These 3 T cell receptor beta chains were sequenced from one sample in a study of blood T cell repertoires in COVID-19. Generated by immunoSEQ multiplex PCR, the TCRdb table keeps only in-frame clones and is missing some. The repertoire holds roughly 65,000 clones, with roughly four fifths as singletons. Sequencing used peripheral blood. The receptors were sampled from a human donor in a cohort sampled during active COVID-19.

CDR3 coding DNA: TGTGCCAGCAGCCCCCCAGGGAACTATGGCTACACCTTC. Encoded protein: CASSPPGNYGYTF. This chain joins TRBV28 and TRBJ1-2; D is possibly TRBD1 (5 bases). The V gene's germline CDR1 is MDHEN and CDR2 SYDVKM. Trimming removed 6 bases from V and 2 bases from J, with 10 bases in between. This CDR3 region has 13 residues.

The CDR3 region is CATSEGQGANEKLFF. The CDR3 nucleotides are TGTGCCACCAGTGAGGGACAGGGAGCCAATGAAAAACTGTTTTTT. The chain is built from TRBV24-1 and TRBJ1-4; 9 bases agree with TRBD1. Germline loops: CDR1 KGHDR, CDR2 SFDVKD. This CDR3 has 15 amino acids. Trimming cost V 4 bases and J 5 bases; bases outside gene matches: 4.

V usage is TRBV19 and J usage is TRBJ1-2; D is unclear. V gave up 4 bases and J gave up 7 bases, with 10 bases separating them. Germline-derived CDR1 and CDR2 are LNHDA and SQIVND (reference sequence). CDR3 size: 12 residues. The CDR3 nucleotides are TGTGCCAGTAGTACCCGGGGTGTTGGCTACACCTTC. This encodes CASSTRGVGYTF.